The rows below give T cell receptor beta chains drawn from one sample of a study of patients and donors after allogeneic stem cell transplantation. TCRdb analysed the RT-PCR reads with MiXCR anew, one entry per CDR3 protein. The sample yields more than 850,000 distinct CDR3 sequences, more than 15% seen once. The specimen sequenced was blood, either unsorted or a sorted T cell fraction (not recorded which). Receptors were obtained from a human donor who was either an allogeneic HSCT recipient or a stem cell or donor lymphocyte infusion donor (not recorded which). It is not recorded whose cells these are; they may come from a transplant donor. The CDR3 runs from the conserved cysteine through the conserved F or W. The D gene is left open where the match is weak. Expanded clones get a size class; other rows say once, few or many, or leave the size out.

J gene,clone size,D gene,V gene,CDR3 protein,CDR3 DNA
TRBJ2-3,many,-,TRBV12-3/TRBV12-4,CASSLWQPSTDTQYF,TGTGCCAGCAGTTTATGGCAGCCAAGCACAGATACGCAGTATTTT
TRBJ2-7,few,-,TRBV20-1,CSARAGTHSYEQYF,TGCAGTGCTAGAGCCGGGACCCACTCCTACGAGCAGTACTTC
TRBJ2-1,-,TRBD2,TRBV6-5,CASSYGGSKNEQFF,TGTGCCAGCAGTTACGGCGGGAGTAAAAATGAGCAGTTCTTC
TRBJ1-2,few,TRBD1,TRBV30,CAWSARGNKLGYTF,TGTGCCTGGAGTGCCAGGGGGAACAAGCTGGGCTACACCTTC
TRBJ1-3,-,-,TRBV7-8,CASSLAGGTSGNTIYF,TGTGCCAGCAGCTTAGCAGGCGGAACCTCTGGAAACACCATATATTTT
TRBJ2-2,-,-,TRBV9,CASSAPSATGELFF,TGTGCCAGCAGCGCACCTAGCGCCACCGGGGAGCTGTTTTTT
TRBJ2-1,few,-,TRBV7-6,CASSLFAGNEQFF,TGTGCCAGCAGCTTATTTGCGGGAAACGAGCAGTTCTTC
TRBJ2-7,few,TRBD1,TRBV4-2,CASSHATGTGTNYEQYF,TGTGCCAGCAGCCACGCTACCGGGACAGGTACCAACTACGAGCAGTACTTC
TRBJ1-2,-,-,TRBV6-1,CASTPGRGYGYTF,TGTGCCAGCACTCCTGGGAGGGGATATGGCTACACCTTC
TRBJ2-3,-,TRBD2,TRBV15,CATTQAGNTDTQYF,TGTGCCACCACCCAAGCGGGGAACACAGATACGCAGTATTTT
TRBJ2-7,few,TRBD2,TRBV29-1,CSATFTSGSSYEQYF,TGCAGCGCCACATTTACTAGCGGGAGCTCCTACGAGCAGTACTTC
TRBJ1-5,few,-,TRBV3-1,CASSQGRQSNQPQHF,TGTGCCAGCAGCCAAGGGAGACAGAGCAATCAGCCCCAGCATTTT
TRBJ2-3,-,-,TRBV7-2,CASSHEGQGADTQYF,TGTGCCAGCAGCCACGAGGGGCAGGGAGCAGATACGCAGTATTTT
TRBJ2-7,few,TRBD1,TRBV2,CASKLDRPYEQYF,TGTGCCAGCAAACTGGACAGGCCCTACGAGCAGTACTTC
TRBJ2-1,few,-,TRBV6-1,CASSDRRYNEQFF,TGTGCCAGCAGTGACAGACGCTACAATGAGCAGTTCTTC
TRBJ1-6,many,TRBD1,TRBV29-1,CSVAGTGDSPLHF,TGCAGCGTTGCCGGGACAGGGGATTCACCCCTCCACTTT
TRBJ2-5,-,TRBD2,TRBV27,CASRLAGPKETQYF,TGTGCCAGCAGGCTAGCGGGGCCGAAAGAGACCCAGTACTTC
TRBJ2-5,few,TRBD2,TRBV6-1,CASSWGIAGGRGETQYF,TGTGCCAGCAGCTGGGGAATAGCGGGAGGCCGGGGAGAGACCCAGTACTTC
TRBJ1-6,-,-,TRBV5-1,CASSLGGGSYNSPLHF,TGCGCCAGCAGCTTGGGAGGGGGCTCCTATAATTCACCCCTCCACTTT
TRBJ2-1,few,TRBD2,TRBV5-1,CASGAGSYNEQFF,TGCGCCAGCGGAGCGGGGTCATACAATGAGCAGTTCTTC
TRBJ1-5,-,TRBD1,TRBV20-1,CSARELRRDRGEQPQHF,TGCAGTGCTAGAGAACTGAGGCGGGACAGGGGTGAACAGCCCCAGCATTTT
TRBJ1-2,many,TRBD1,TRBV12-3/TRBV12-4,CASSPRGLGYGYTF,TGTGCCAGCAGTCCAAGGGGGCTCGGCTATGGCTACACCTTC
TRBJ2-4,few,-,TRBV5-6,CASSLLSRAKNIQYF,TGTGCCAGCAGCTTGTTAAGCAGGGCCAAAAACATTCAGTACTTC